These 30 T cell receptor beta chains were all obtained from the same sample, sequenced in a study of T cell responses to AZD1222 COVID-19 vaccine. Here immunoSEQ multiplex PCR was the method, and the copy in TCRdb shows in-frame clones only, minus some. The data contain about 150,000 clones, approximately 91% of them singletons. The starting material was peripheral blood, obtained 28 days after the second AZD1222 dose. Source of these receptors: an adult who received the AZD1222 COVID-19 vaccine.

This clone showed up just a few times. In DNA form, the CDR3 reads TGCGCCAGCAGGGACATCCCCTATAGCAATCAGCCCCAGCATTTT. Protein: CASRDIPYSNQPQHF. The V and J genes are TRBV10-2 and TRBJ1-5; possibly TRBD1 for D (5 bases). The germline gives CDR1 WSHSY, CDR2 SAAADI. The length of the CDR3 is 15 residues. V lost 6 bases to trimming and J lost 0 bases, with 12 bases between them.

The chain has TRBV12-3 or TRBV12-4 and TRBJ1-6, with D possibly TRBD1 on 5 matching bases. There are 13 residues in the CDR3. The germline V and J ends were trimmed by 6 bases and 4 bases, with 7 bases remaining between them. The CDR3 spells CASRGRYNSPLHF. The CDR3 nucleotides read TGTGCCAGCAGGGGACGGTATAATTCACCCCTCCACTTT.

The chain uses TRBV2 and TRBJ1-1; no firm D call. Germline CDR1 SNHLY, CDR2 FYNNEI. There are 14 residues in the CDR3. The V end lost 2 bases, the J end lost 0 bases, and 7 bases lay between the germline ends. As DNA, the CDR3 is TGTGCCAGCAGTGAAATTGGGGTGAACACTGAAGCTTTCTTT. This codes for CASSEIGVNTEAFF.

The CDR3 is CASSQPLADYYNEQFF. The CDR3 DNA sequence: TGCGCCAGCAGCCAACCCCTAGCGGACTATTACAATGAGCAGTTCTTC. This chain uses TRBV4-1 with TRBJ2-1; 7 bases fit TRBD2. This CDR3 has 16 residues. Germline assignment: CDR1 MGHRA and CDR2 YSYEKL. The V segment lost 2 bases and the J segment 4 bases; nucleotides outside the gene matches: 8.

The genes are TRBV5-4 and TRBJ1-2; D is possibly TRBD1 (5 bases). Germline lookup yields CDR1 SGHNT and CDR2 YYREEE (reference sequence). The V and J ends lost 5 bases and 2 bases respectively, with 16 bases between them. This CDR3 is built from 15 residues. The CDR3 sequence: CASRRGKVPNYGYTF. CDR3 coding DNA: TGTGCCAGCAGGAGGGGAAAGGTTCCGAACTATGGCTACACCTTC.

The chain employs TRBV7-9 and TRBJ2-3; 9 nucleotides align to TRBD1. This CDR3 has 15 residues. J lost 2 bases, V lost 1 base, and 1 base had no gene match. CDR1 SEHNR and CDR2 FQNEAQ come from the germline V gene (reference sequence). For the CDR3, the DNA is TGTGCCAGCAGCTTAGGGGACAGGGTCACAGATACGCAGTATTTT. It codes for CASSLGDRVTDTQYF.

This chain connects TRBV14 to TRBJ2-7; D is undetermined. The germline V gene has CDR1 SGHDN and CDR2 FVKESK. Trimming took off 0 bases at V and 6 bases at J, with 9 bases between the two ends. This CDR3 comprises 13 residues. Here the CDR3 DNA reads TGTGCCAGCAGCCAAGATTGGGCAGGCGAGCAGTACTTC. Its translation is CASSQDWAGEQYF.

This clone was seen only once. The CDR3 DNA sequence: TGTGCCAGCAGTTTCCCACCAACTGAGCAGTTCTTC. Amino acids: CASSFPPTEQFF. The rearrangement uses TRBV28 and TRBJ2-1; D gene unclear. Trimming pared 3 bases from V and 9 bases from J, leaving 9 bases between. CDR3 size: 12 residues. Germline V gene lookup returns CDR1 MDHEN and CDR2 SYDVKM.

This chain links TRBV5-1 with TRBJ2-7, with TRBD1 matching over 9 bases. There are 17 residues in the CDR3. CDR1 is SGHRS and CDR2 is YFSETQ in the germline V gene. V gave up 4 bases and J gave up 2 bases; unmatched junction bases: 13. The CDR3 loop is CASSVGTGPGGAYEQYF. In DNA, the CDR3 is TGCGCCAGCAGCGTTGGGACAGGGCCTGGAGGGGCCTACGAGCAGTACTTC.

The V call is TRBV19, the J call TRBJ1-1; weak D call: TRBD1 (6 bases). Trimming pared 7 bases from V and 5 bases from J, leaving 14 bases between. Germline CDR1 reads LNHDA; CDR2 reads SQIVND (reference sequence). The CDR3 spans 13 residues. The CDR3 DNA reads TGTGCCAGTATGCGGGGGCCCGGGACTGAAGCTTTCTTT. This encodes CASMRGPGTEAFF.

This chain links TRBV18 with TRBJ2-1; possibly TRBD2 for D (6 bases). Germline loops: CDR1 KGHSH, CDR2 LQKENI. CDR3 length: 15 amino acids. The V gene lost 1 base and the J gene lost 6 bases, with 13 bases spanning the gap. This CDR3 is CASSPQPGEVNEQFF. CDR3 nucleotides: TGTGCCAGCTCACCACAACCGGGAGAAGTCAATGAGCAGTTCTTC.

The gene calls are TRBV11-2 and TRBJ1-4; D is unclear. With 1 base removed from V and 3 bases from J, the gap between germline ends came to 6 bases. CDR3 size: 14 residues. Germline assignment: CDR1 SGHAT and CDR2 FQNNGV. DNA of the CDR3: TGTGCCAGCAGCTTAGGATGGTCTAATGAAAAACTGTTTTTT. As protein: CASSLGWSNEKLFF.

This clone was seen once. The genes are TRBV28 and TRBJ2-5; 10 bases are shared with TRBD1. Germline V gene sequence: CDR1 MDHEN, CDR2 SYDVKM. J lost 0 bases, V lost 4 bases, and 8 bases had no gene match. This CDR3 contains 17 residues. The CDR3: CASSSPTGGAYQETQYF. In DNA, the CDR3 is TGTGCCAGCAGTTCCCCGACAGGGGGCGCGTACCAAGAGACCCAGTACTTC.

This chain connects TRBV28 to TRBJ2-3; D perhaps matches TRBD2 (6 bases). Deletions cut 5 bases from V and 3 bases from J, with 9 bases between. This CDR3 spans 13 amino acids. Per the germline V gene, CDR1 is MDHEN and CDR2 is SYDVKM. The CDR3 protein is CASSRLATDTQYF. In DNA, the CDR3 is TGTGCCAGCAGTCGTCTAGCGACAGATACGCAGTATTTT.

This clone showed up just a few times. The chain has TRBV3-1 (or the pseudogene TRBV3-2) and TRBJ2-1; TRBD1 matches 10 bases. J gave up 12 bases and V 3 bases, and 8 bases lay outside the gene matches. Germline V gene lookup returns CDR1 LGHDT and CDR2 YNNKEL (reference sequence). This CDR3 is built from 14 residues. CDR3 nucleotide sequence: TGTGCCAGCAGCCAGGGGACAGGGGCGGTGAGGCAGTTCTTC. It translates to CASSQGTGAVRQFF.

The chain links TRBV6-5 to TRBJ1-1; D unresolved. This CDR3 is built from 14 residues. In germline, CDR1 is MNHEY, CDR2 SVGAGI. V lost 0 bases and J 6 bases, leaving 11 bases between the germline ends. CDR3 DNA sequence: TGTGCCAGCAGTTACTCGAATCGGTTTGCTGAAGCTTTCTTT. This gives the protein CASSYSNRFAEAFF.

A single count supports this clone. Here the CDR3 reads CASIPSSYEQYF. The CDR3 region has the DNA TGTGCCAGCATTCCAAGCTCCTACGAGCAGTACTTC. The chain uses TRBV2 and TRBJ2-7; D is unclear. The CDR3 is 12 amino acids. In germline, CDR1 is SNHLY, CDR2 FYNNEI. V was cut by 7 bases and J by 0 bases, with 7 bases left in between. Based on the CDR3 plus reference TRBV2 and TRBJ2-7, the full variable domain is EPEVTQTPSHQVTQMGQEVILRCVPISNHLYFYWYRQILGQKVEFLVSFYNNEISEKSEIFDDQFSVERPDGSNFTLKIRSTKLEDSAMYFCASIPSSYEQYFGPGTRLTVT.

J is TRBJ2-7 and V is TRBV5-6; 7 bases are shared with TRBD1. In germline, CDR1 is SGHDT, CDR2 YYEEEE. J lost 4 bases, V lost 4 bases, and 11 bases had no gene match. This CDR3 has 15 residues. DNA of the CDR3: TGTGCCAGCAGCCCCCAGGGACAGATCTTGTACGAGCAGTACTTC. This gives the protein CASSPQGQILYEQYF. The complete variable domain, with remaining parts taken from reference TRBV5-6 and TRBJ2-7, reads DAGVTQSPTHLIKTRGQQVTLRCSPKSGHDTVSWYQQALGQGPQFIFQYYEEEERQRGNFPDRFSGHQFPNYSSELNVNALLLGDSALYLCASSPQGQILYEQYFGPGTRLTVT.

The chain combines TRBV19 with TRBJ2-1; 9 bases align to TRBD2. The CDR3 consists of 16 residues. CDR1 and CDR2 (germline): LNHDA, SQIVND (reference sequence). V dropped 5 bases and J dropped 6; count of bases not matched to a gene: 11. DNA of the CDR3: TGTGCCAGTAGTCCTATAGCGGGGGCTGTCCTCAATGAGCAGTTCTTC. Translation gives CASSPIAGAVLNEQFF.

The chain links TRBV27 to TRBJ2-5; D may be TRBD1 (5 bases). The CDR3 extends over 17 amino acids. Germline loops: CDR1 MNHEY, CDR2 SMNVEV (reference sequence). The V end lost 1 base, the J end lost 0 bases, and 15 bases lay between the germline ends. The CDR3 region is CASSLWGPRAYQETQYF. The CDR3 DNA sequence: TGTGCCAGCAGTTTATGGGGCCCAAGAGCGTACCAAGAGACCCAGTACTTC.

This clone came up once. In DNA form, the CDR3 reads TGTGCCAGTAGGAAATCCGGGACTAGCGATCAAGAGACCCAGTACTTC. Its translation is CASRKSGTSDQETQYF. J is TRBJ2-5 and V is TRBV3-1 (or the pseudogene TRBV3-2); 10 positions match TRBD2. Trimming took 9 bases from V and 2 from J; bases not matched to a gene: 12. The CDR3 totals 16 residues. Germline V lookup: CDR1 LGHDT, CDR2 YNNKEL (reference sequence).

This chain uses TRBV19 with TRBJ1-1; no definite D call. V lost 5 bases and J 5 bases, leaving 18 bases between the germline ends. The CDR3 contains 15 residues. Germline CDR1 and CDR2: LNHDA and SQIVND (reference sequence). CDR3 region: CASSPETRRRTEAFF. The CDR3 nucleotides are TGTGCCAGTAGTCCGGAGACGAGGCGGAGGACTGAAGCTTTCTTT.

The DNA of the CDR3 is TGTGCCAGCAGCCTACAGTCCCAGGGCTACACCTTC. Amino acid sequence: CASSLQSQGYTF. The V gene is TRBV6-5, the J gene TRBJ1-2; no reliable D call. Germline V lookup: CDR1 MNHEY, CDR2 SVGAGI. V lost 6 bases and J 8 bases, leaving 13 bases between the germline ends. The CDR3 is 12 amino acids.

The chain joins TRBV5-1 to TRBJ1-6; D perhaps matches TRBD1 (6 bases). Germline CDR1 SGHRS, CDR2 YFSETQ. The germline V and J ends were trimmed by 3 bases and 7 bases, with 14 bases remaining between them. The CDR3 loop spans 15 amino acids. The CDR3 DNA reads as TGCGCCAGCAGCTCCTTGGACAGCGGGAATTCACCCCTCCACTTT. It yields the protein CASSSLDSGNSPLHF. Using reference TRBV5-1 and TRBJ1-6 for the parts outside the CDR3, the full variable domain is KAGVTQTPRYLIKTRGQQVTLSCSPISGHRSVSWYQQTPGQGLQFLFEYFSETQRNKGNFPGRFSGRQFSNSRSEMNVSTLELGDSALYLCASSSLDSGNSPLHFGNGTRLTVT.

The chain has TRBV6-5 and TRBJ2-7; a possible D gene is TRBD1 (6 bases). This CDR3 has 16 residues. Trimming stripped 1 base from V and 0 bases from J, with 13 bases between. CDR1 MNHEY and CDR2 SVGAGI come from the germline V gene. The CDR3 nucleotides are TGTGCCAGCAGTTACTTTGGGGGCCCGAGCTCCTACGAGCAGTACTTC. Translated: CASSYFGGPSSYEQYF.

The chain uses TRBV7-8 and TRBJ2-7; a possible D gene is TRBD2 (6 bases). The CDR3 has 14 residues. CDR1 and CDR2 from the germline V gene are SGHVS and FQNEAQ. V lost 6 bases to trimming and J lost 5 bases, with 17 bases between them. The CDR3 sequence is CASRPTSQTHEQYF. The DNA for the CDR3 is TGTGCCAGCAGGCCAACTAGCCAGACCCACGAGCAGTACTTC. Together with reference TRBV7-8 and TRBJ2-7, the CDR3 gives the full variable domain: GAGVSQSPRYKVAKRGQDVALRCDPISGHVSLFWYQQALGQGPEFLTYFQNEAQLDKSGLPSDRFFAERPEGSVSTLKIQRTQQEDSAVYLCASRPTSQTHEQYFGPGTRLTVT.

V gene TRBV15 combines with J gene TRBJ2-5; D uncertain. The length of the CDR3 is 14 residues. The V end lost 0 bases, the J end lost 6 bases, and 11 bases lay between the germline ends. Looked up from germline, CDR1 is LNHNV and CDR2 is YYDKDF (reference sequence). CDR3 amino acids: CATSRDLGRQTQYF. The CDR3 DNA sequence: TGTGCCACCAGCAGAGATCTAGGCCGACAGACCCAGTACTTC.

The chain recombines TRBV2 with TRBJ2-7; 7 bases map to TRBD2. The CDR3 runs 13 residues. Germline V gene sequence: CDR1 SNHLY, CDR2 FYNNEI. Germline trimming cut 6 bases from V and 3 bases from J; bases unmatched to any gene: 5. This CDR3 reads CASRLATSYEQYF. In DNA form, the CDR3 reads TGTGCCAGCAGACTAGCGACTAGCTACGAGCAGTACTTC. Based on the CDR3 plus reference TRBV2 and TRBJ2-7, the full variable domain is EPEVTQTPSHQVTQMGQEVILRCVPISNHLYFYWYRQILGQKVEFLVSFYNNEISEKSEIFDDQFSVERPDGSNFTLKIRSTKLEDSAMYFCASRLATSYEQYFGPGTRLTVT.

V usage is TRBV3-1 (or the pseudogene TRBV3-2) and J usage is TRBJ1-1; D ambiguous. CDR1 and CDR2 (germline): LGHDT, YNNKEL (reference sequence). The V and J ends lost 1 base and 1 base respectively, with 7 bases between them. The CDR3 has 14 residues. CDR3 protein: CASSQGSWNTEAFF. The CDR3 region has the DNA TGTGCCAGCAGCCAAGGCTCGTGGAACACTGAAGCTTTCTTT.

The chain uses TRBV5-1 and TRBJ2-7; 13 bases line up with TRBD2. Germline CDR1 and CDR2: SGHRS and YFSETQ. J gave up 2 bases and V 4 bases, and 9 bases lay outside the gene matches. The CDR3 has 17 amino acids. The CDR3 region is CASSPGLAGVTAYEQYF. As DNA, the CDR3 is TGCGCCAGCAGCCCCGGACTAGCGGGAGTTACCGCCTACGAGCAGTACTTC.